This T cell receptor beta chain was sequenced during a study of blood T cell repertoires in COVID-19 (dated by TCRdb to the early 2020s). Context from the whole study: The collaborator samples originated in the United States, Italy and Spain and spanned the acute and convalescent phases of COVID-19. The prospective study material was composed of cDNA or gDNA derived from T cells, B-cell-depleted T cells, or PBMCs. Subjects who had been exposed to COVID-19, were actively infected with it, or had recovered from it provided the deeply sampled blood TCRbeta repertoires that made up the dataset. The repertoires were made available in a free public database intended to serve as a resource for research on the immune response to SARS-CoV-2. Samples came from the ongoing ImmuneRACE study (first 160 participants) plus 1,254 subjects from 6 global collaborators. The sample metadata nearly always contained a de-identified subject ID, COVID-19 status, age in years and sex. HLA class I and class II types, where available, came from metadata supplied by the sample provider rather than from assay-based typing. The full study reports these points: Clinical and demographic metadata were provided uncurated, with the amount varying by source and participant.

The immunoSEQ Assay, a bias-controlled multiplex PCR, was used to amplify TCRbeta CDR3 regions from genomic DNA. On the study's bioinformatics: The number of nucleated cells in each sample was estimated from the amplification of reference gene primers within the assay. To quantify the absolute abundance of each unique TCRbeta CDR3 rearrangement, sequence reads were collapsed and filtered. For each sample, productive Simpson clonality was calculated as the square root of Simpson's diversity index across productive rearrangements. TCRdb stores this immuneACCESS table with in-frame sequences only. Part of the clones is absent; in the studies checked, under half of the shortfall reflects unresolved V genes, and no reason is known for the rest. That table is the source of V, J and clone size, and D and trimming were worked out from the DNA. The sample table holds 270,000 or so clones, of which about nine tenths were seen once. Jointly, the top ten make up about 12% of the sample.

In Seattle, one collaborating source enrolled patients while the infection was active and tracked those patients longitudinally over the course of disease. Collaborating institutions collected whole blood in K2EDTA tubes following their own protocols. For TCRbeta analysis, collaborators shipped samples in one of three forms: frozen whole blood, isolated PBMCs, or DNA extracted from either of those sample types. Of note for this clone: Its recognized antigen is unknown. Base qualities were left out, and no much larger clone turns up one base away.

The CDR3, from cysteine to phenylalanine, totals 17 residues. Only CDR3 DNA is held: 51 bases, read in frame from base 1. V lost 2 bases and J lost 1 base; the stretch between them is 14 bases long. CDR1 and CDR2, looked up from the germline V gene, are SGHAT and FQNNGV. The sequencing input was peripheral blood. Recombination connected TRBV11-2 to TRBJ2-2; TRBD1 might be the D gene, on 5 matching bases. The TCR was taken from a woman aged 25 to 39 with COVID-19, enrolled during active disease. The DNA is as follows: TGTGCCAGCAGCTTAACTGGCAGGGCCTTGAACACCGGGGAGCTGTTTTTT. This encodes CASSLTGRALNTGELFF.